This T cell receptor (beta chain) is from a study of cytomegalovirus exposure and HLA in healthy donors. The V segment lost 10 bases and the J segment 6 bases; nucleotides outside the gene matches: 13. This CDR3 spans 15 amino acids. The V gene's germline CDR1 is MNHEY and CDR2 SMNVEV (reference sequence). Each donor was healthy, and each was a bone marrow donor. Study-wide points: In a later analysis, fewer than 20,000 TCR beta sequences were associated with HLA alleles at 0.05 false discovery rate. Association of a missense DCLRE1C variant with TCR beta V- and J-gene trimming was reported in a later analysis.

With 60 Vbeta and 13 Jbeta primers, the PCR was carried out. Profiled with immunoSEQ multiplex PCR; TCRdb holds only in-frame clones, not every one. This table holds about 130,000 clones, 65% to 85% found once. On this clone itself: Its antigen remains unknown.

The sequence was obtained from a boy aged 5-17 years in good health and CMV-seronegative. The V call is TRBV27, the J call TRBJ2-1; TRBD1 aligns across 9 bases. The sequencing input was PBMCs. The CDR3 region has the DNA TGTGCCACCACACTTACCGGGACAGGGACCAATGAGCAGTTCTTC. Amino acid sequence: CATTLTGTGTNEQFF.